The 21 T cell receptor beta chains given below trace back to one sample, sequenced in a study of early T cells in non-severe SARS-CoV-2 infection. TCRdb fed the 5' RACE reads into MiXCR, producing one record per CDR3 protein. The table includes approximately 70,000 distinct CDR3 sequences, around 12% detected once. The sequencing sample was made of whole blood. Receptors originate from an adult who was a healthcare worker with PCR-confirmed SARS-CoV-2 infection or an uninfected control (not recorded which).

This clonotype has at least ten counts. V and J are TRBV6-5 and TRBJ2-7; D gene ambiguous. Germline loops: CDR1 MNHEY, CDR2 SVGAGI. Trimming removed 2 bases from V and 2 bases from J, with 10 bases in between. The CDR3 contains 14 residues. In DNA, the CDR3 is TGTGCCAGCAGTTACGACTCCAACACCTACGAGCAGTACTTC. It translates to CASSYDSNTYEQYF.

In the case of this clonotype: Being one base from a much bigger clone, this may be a read error. The chain employs TRBV7-2 and TRBJ2-1; no clear D. The V gene lost 4 bases and the J gene lost 4 bases, with 17 bases spanning the gap. This CDR3 has 16 residues. Germline CDR1 is SGHTA and CDR2 is FQGNSA. The CDR3 region is CASSSLEVYFYNEQFF. In nucleotides, the CDR3 is TGTGCCAGCAGCTCCCTTGAAGTTTACTTTTACAATGAGCAGTTCTTC.

This clonotype was detected only once. The chain recombines TRBV4-3 with TRBJ1-2; 8 bases align to TRBD1. The CDR3 is made up of 14 amino acids. V dropped 3 bases and J dropped 4; count of bases not matched to a gene: 4. Germline CDR1 reads LGHNA; CDR2 reads YSLEER. The CDR3 DNA reads as TGCGCCAGCAGCCAGGACAGGGATAGCTATGGCTACACCTTC. Its translation: CASSQDRDSYGYTF.

Ten or more counts support this clonotype. The chain carries TRBV6-1 and TRBJ1-2; D uncertain. The CDR3 extends over 12 amino acids. V gave up 5 bases and J gave up 8 bases, with 12 bases separating them. Germline values: CDR1 MNHNS, CDR2 SASEGT. In DNA form, the CDR3 reads TGTGCCAGCAGTTTCCGTACCTCGGGCTACACCTTC. Protein: CASSFRTSGYTF.

This clonotype has ten or more counts. The rearrangement joins TRBV28 to TRBJ2-1, with a weak D call TRBD2 (5 bases). The V gene lost 2 bases and the J gene lost 15 bases, with 11 bases spanning the gap. The CDR3 runs to 11 residues. CDR1 is MDHEN and CDR2 is SYDVKM in the germline V gene. In DNA form, the CDR3 reads TGTGCCAGCAGTTTAAGGGAGAAGGGGTTCTTC. As protein: CASSLREKGFF.

This clonotype has ten or more counts. The chain links TRBV27 to TRBJ2-5; 7 nucleotides agree with TRBD1. Trimming cost V 5 bases and J 2 bases; bases outside gene matches: 8. The CDR3 extends over 15 amino acids. Germline V gives CDR1 MNHEY, CDR2 SMNVEV (reference sequence). CDR3 sequence reads: CASSVVGTAQETQYF. CDR3 DNA sequence: TGTGCCAGCAGTGTTGTAGGGACAGCGCAAGAGACCCAGTACTTC.

This clonotype was counted at least ten times. This chain connects TRBV10-3 to TRBJ2-3, with 7 bases lining up with TRBD1. V lost 0 bases, J lost 2 bases, and 8 bases stayed unmatched. The CDR3 is 17 amino acids. CDR1 ENHRY and CDR2 SYGVKD come from the germline V gene. DNA for the CDR3: TGTGCCATCAGTGAGTCAACAGGGAAGGGGGCCACAGATACGCAGTATTTT. This sequence encodes CAISESTGKGATDTQYF.

This clonotype was recorded a few times. One base away lies a much larger clone, so this may be a sequencing read error. The CDR3 nucleotides read TGCGGTGCTAGAGGGACAGGGGTACAAGAGACCCAGTACTTC. Protein: CGARGTGVQETQYF. This chain uses TRBV20-1 with TRBJ2-5; 10 bases are a match to TRBD1. Germline CDR1 DFQATT, CDR2 SNEGSKA (reference sequence). The CDR3 runs to 14 residues.

In its sample, this clonotype was seen many times. The chain recombines TRBV29-1 with TRBJ2-1; perhaps D is TRBD1 or TRBD2 (5 bases each). V was trimmed by 3 bases and J by 0 bases, leaving 12 bases between them. The CDR3 covers 15 residues. From germline, CDR1 is SQVTM and CDR2 ANQGSEA. This CDR3 reads CSVDSGPSSYNEQFF. CDR3 coding DNA: TGCAGCGTTGATTCGGGACCTAGCTCCTACAATGAGCAGTTCTTC.

There are many counts of this clonotype. This chain links TRBV18 with TRBJ2-1, with TRBD2 identical over 12 bases. The junction had 9 bases not matched to a gene; V was cut back by 5 bases and J by 10 bases. This CDR3 contains 15 residues. Per germline, CDR1 KGHSH and CDR2 LQKENI. CDR3 sequence (DNA): TGTGCCAGCTCATCGGGACTAGCGGGCCTTGGAGAGCAGTTCTTC. Translation gives CASSSGLAGLGEQFF.

The chain links TRBV27 to TRBJ1-1; D might be TRBD1 (6 bases). The CDR3 runs to 13 residues. CDR1 and CDR2 (germline): MNHEY, SMNVEV (reference sequence). Trimming took 6 bases from V and 5 from J, leaving 13 bases between them. CDR3 DNA: TGTGCCAGCAGCCGCGGAGGGGGGACTGAAGCTTTCTTT. Protein: CASSRGGGTEAFF.

This clonotype was recorded many times. The genes are TRBV20-1 and TRBJ2-7; D is perhaps TRBD2 (6 bases). Germline loops: CDR1 DFQATT, CDR2 SNEGSKA (reference sequence). The CDR3 contains 16 residues. The V and J ends lost 3 bases and 2 bases respectively, with 20 bases between them. The CDR3 DNA sequence: TGCAGTGCTAGCCGCGTCGGGGGAGCGGGTGCCTACGAGCAGTACTTC. This encodes CSASRVGGAGAYEQYF.

This clonotype was observed at least ten times. This chain uses TRBV2 with TRBJ2-1, with TRBD2 identical over 12 bases. In germline, CDR1 is SNHLY, CDR2 FYNNEI. This CDR3 contains 18 residues. V trimming: 0 bases; J trimming: 5 bases; junction bases outside the gene matches: 8. CDR3 amino acids: CASSEARLAGGMDNEQFF. In DNA, the CDR3 is TGTGCCAGCAGTGAAGCGCGGCTAGCGGGGGGGATGGACAATGAGCAGTTCTTC.

This clonotype was seen repeatedly, ten times or more. The chain joins TRBV7-9 to TRBJ2-3; 10 nucleotides line up with TRBD2. In germline, CDR1 is SEHNR, CDR2 FQNEAQ (reference sequence). This CDR3 is built from 15 residues. Trimming took 4 bases from V and 1 from J; bases not matched to a gene: 2. CDR3 sequence (DNA): TGTGCCAGCAGCTATACTAGCGGGGGCACAGATACGCAGTATTTT. Its translation: CASSYTSGGTDTQYF.

This clonotype ranks as medium-sized. The J gene is TRBJ2-7, the V gene TRBV11-2, with D unresolved. V lost 0 bases, J lost 2 bases, and 8 bases lay in between. The CDR3 runs 14 residues. Germline values: CDR1 SGHAT, CDR2 FQNNGV. The CDR3: CASSLDIGTYEQYF. DNA for the CDR3: TGTGCCAGCAGCTTAGATATAGGTACCTACGAGCAGTACTTC.

This clonotype has a count of ten or more. The chain joins TRBV7-9 to TRBJ1-1; D not resolved. The CDR3 totals 15 residues. Per germline, CDR1 SEHNR and CDR2 FQNEAQ (reference sequence). V was cut by 1 base and J by 5 bases, with 14 bases left in between. CDR3 amino acids: CASSLEWGGRTEAFF. Here the CDR3 DNA reads TGTGCCAGCAGCTTAGAATGGGGAGGGAGAACTGAAGCTTTCTTT.

There are many counts of this clonotype. This chain links TRBV28 with TRBJ2-7; tentatively, D is TRBD2 (6 bases). CDR1 is MDHEN, CDR2 SYDVKM, per germline. V gave up 6 bases and J gave up 12 bases, with 24 bases separating them. The CDR3 has 14 residues. CDR3 in amino acids: CASSPTRDWSIGYF. CDR3 in DNA: TGTGCCAGCAGCCCTACTCGGGACTGGAGCATTGGGTACTTC.

Many counts were recorded for this clonotype. The CDR3 sequence: CASSLLAGEDNEQFF. The CDR3 nucleotides read TGTGCCAGTAGTCTACTAGCGGGAGAAGACAATGAGCAGTTCTTC. The V call is TRBV19, the J call TRBJ2-1, with 11 bases aligning to TRBD2. J was trimmed by 5 bases and V by 5 bases; bases with no gene match: 5. Germline V lookup: CDR1 LNHDA, CDR2 SQIVND (reference sequence). This CDR3 region has 15 residues.

This clonotype has ten or more counts. The CDR3 here is CASSLAITDTQYF. In DNA form, the CDR3 reads TGCGCCAGCAGCTTGGCCATCACAGATACGCAGTATTTT. The chain links TRBV5-1 to TRBJ2-3; the D is unclear. Trimming shortened V by 0 bases and J by 2 bases, and 4 bases separated the two germline ends. CDR3 length equals 13 residues. Germline V gene sequence: CDR1 SGHRS, CDR2 YFSETQ.

There are many counts of this clonotype. The chain uses TRBV7-9 and TRBJ2-7; D could derive from TRBD1 or TRBD2 (5 bases each). In germline, CDR1 is SEHNR, CDR2 FQNEAQ (reference sequence). The CDR3 spans 12 residues. V lost 5 bases and J lost 5, with 10 bases in between. CDR3 coding DNA: TGTGCCAGCAGCGTCAGGGACGACGAGCAGTACTTC. Its protein product is CASSVRDDEQYF.

This clonotype came up many times. The genes are TRBV19 and TRBJ2-1, with TRBD1 matching 9 bases. The CDR3 spans 15 residues. V was clipped by 7 bases and J by 5 bases; unmatched bases: 9. From germline, CDR1 is LNHDA and CDR2 SQIVND (reference sequence). The CDR3 protein is CASIAGQGNNNEQFF. In DNA form, the CDR3 reads TGTGCCAGTATCGCCGGACAGGGGAATAACAATGAGCAGTTCTTC.